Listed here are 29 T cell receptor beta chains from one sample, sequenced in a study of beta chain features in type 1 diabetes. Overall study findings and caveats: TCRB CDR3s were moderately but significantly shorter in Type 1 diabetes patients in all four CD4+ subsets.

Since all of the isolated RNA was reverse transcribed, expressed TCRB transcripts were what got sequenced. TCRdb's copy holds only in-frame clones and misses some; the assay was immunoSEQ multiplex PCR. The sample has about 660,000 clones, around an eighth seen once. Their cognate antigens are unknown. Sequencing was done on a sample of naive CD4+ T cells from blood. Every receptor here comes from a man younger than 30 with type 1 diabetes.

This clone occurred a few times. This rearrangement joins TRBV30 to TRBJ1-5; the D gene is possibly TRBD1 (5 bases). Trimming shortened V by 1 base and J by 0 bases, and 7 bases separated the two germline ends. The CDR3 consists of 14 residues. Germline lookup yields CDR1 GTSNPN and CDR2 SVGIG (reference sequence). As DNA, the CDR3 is TGTGCCTGGAGTGGAGGGGATAGCAATCAGCCCCAGCATTTT. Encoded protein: CAWSGGDSNQPQHF. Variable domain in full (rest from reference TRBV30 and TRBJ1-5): SQTIHQWPATLVQPVGSPLSLECTVEGTSNPNLYWYRQAAGRGLQLLFYSVGIGQISSEVPQNLSASRPQDRQFILSSKKLLLSDSGFYLCAWSGGDSNQPQHFGDGTRLSIL.

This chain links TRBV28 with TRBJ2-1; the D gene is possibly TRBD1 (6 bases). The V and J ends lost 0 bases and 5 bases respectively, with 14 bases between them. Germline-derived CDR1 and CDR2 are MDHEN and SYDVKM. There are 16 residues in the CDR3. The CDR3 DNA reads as TGTGCCAGCAGTTTATGGGCAGGGGAGAGGCACAATGAGCAGTTCTTC. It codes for CASSLWAGERHNEQFF.

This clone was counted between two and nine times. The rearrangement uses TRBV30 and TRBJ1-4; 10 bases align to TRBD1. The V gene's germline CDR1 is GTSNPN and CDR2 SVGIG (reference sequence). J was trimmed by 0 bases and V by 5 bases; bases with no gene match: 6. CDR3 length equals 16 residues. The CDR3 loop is CAWQPGTGATNEKLFF. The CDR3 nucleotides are TGTGCCTGGCAGCCCGGGACAGGGGCAACTAATGAAAAACTGTTTTTT.

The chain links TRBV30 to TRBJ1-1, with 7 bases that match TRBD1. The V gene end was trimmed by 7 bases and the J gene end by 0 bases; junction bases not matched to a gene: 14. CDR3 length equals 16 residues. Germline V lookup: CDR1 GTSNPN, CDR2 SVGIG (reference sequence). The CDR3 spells CASSGTVGAMNTEAFF. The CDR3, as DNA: TGTGCCTCATCCGGGACAGTAGGGGCGATGAACACTGAAGCTTTCTTT.

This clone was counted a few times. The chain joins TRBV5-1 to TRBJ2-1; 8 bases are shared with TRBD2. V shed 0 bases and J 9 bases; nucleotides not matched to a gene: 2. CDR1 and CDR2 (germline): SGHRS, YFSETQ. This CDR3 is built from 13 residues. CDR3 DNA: TGCGCCAGCAGCTTGGTTCTAGCGGGTGAGCAGTTCTTC. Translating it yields CASSLVLAGEQFF.

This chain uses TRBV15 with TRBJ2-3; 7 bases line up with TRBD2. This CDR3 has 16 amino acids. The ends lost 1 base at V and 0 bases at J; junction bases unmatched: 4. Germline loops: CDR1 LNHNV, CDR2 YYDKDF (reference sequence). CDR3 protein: CATSRVGLSSTDTQYF. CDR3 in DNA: TGTGCCACCAGCAGAGTGGGACTATCTAGCACAGATACGCAGTATTTT.

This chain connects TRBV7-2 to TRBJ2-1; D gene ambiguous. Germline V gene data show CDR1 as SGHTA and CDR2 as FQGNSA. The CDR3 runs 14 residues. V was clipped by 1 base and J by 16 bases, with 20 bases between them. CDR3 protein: CASSLDDTSGWRFF. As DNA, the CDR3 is TGTGCCAGCAGCTTAGATGATACATCCGGGTGGCGCTTCTTC.

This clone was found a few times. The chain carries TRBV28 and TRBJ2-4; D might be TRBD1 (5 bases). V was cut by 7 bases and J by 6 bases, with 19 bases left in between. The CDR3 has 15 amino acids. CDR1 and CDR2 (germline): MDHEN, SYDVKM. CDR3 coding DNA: TGTGCCAGCATCTCTGGGGCTAGATCTAGAAACATTCAGTACTTC. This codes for CASISGARSRNIQYF.

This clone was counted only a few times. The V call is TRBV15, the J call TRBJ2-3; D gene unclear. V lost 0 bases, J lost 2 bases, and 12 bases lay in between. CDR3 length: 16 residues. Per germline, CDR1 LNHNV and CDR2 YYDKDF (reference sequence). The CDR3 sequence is CATSRDLDRFTDTQYF. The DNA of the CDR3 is TGTGCCACCAGCAGAGATCTAGACCGTTTCACAGATACGCAGTATTTT. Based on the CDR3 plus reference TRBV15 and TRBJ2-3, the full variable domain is DAMVIQNPRYQVTQFGKPVTLSCSQTLNHNVMYWYQQKSSQAPKLLFHYYDKDFNNEADTPDNFQSRRPNTSFCFLDIRSPGLGDTAMYLCATSRDLDRFTDTQYFGPGTRLTVL.

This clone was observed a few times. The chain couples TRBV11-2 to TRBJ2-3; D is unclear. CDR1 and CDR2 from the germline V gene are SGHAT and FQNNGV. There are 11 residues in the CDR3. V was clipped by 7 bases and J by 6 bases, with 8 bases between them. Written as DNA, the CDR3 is TGTGCCAGCACCTCCAGGGATACGCAGTATTTT. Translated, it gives CASTSRDTQYF. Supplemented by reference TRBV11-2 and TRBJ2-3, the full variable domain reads EAGVAQSPRYKIIEKRQSVAFWCNPISGHATLYWYQQILGQGPKLLIQFQNNGVVDDSQLPKDRFSAERLKGVDSTLKIQPAKLEDSAVYLCASTSRDTQYFGPGTRLTVL.

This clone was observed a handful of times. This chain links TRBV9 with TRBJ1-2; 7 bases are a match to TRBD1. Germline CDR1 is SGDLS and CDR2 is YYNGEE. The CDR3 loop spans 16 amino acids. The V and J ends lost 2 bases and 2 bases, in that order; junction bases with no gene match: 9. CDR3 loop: CASSVASGTDNYGYTF. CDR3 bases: TGTGCCAGCAGCGTCGCGTCCGGGACAGACAACTATGGCTACACCTTC.

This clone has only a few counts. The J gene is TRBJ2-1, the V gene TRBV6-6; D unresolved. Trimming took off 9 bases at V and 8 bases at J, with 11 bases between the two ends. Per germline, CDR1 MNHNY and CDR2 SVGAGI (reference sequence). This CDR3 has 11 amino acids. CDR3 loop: CASSLHDEQFF. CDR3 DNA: TGTGCCAGTTCATTACACGATGAGCAGTTCTTC.

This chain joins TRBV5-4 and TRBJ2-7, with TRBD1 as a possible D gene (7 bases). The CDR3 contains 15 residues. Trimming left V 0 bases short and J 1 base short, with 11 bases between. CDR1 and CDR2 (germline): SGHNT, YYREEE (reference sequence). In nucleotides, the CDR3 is TGTGCCAGCAGCTTGGCCGCAGGGGGGTCCTACGAGCAGTACTTC. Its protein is CASSLAAGGSYEQYF.

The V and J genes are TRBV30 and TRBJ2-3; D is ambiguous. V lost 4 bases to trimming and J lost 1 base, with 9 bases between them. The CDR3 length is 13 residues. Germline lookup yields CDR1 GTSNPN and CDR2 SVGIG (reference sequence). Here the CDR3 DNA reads TGTGCCTGGAACCTGGACGGCACAGATACGCAGTATTTT. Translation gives CAWNLDGTDTQYF.

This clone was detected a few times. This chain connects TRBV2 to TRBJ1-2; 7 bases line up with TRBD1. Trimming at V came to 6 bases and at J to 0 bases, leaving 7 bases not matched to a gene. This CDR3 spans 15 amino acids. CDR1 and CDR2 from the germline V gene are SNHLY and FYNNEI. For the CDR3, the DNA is TGTGCCAGCAGACACAACAGGGGAGCTAACTATGGCTACACCTTC. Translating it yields CASRHNRGANYGYTF.

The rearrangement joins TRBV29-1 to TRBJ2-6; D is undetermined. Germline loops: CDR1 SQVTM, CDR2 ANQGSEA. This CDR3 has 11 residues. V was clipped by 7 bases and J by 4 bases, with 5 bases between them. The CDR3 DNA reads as TGCAGCGCCCGAGGGGCCAACGTCCTGACTTTC. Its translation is CSARGANVLTF.

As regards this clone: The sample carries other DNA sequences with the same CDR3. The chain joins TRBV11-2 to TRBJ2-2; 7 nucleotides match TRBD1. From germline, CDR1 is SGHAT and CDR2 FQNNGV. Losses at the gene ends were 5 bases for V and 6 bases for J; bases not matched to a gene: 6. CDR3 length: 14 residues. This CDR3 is CASSPDRVAGELFF. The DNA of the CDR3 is TGTGCCAGCAGCCCAGACAGGGTCGCCGGGGAGCTGTTTTTT.

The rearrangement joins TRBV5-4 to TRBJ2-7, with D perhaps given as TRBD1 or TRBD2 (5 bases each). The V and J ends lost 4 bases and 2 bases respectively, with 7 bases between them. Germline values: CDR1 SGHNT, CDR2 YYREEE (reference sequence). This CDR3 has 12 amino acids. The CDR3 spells CASSRDAYEQYF. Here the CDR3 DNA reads TGTGCCAGCAGCAGGGACGCCTACGAGCAGTACTTC. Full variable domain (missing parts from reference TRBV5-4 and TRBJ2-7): ETGVTQSPTHLIKTRGQQVTLRCSSQSGHNTVSWYQQALGQGPQFIFQYYREEENGRGNFPPRFSGLQFPNYSSELNVNALELDDSALYLCASSRDAYEQYFGPGTRLTVT.

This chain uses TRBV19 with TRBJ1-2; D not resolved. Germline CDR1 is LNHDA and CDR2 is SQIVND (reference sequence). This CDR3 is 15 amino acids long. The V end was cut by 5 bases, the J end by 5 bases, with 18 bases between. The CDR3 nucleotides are TGTGCCAGTAGTCTGACCCCCCCGGGGATATATGGCTACACCTTC. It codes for CASSLTPPGIYGYTF. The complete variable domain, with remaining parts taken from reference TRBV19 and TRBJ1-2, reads DGGITQSPKYLFRKEGQNVTLSCEQNLNHDAMYWYRQDPGQGLRLIYYSQIVNDFQKGDIAEGYSVSREKKESFPLTVTSAQKNPTAFYLCASSLTPPGIYGYTFGSGTRLTVV.

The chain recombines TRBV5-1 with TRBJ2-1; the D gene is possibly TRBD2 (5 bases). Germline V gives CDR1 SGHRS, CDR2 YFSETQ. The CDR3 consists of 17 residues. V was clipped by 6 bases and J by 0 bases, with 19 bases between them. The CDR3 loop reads CASTQVGSGGSYNEQFF. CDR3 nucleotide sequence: TGCGCCAGCACCCAAGTGGGGTCTGGAGGCTCCTACAATGAGCAGTTCTTC.

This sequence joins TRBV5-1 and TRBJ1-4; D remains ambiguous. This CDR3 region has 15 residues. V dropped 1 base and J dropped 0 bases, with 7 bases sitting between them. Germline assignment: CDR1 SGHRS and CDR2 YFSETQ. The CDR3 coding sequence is TGCGCCAGCAGCTTGCGCCCGGCAACTAATGAAAAACTGTTTTTT. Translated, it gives CASSLRPATNEKLFF.

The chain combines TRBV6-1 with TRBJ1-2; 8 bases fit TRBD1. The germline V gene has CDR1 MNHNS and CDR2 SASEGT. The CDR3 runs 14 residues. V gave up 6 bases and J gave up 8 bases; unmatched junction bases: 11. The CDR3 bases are TGTGCCAGCAGCCTGACGGGACAGGCCACAGGCTACACCTTC. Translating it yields CASSLTGQATGYTF.

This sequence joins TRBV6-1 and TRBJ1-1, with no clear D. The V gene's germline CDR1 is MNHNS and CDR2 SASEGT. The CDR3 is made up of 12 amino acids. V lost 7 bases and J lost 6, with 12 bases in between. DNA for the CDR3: TGTGCCAGCAACAGACTTCGATCTGAAGCTTTCTTT. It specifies CASNRLRSEAFF.

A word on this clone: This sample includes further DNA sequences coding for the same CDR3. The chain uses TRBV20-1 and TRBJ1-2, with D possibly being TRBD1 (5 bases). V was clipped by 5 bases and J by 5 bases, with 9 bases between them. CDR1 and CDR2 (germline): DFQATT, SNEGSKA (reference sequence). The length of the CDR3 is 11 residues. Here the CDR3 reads CSASSGYGYTF. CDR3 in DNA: TGCAGTGCTTCTTCAGGGTATGGCTACACCTTC.

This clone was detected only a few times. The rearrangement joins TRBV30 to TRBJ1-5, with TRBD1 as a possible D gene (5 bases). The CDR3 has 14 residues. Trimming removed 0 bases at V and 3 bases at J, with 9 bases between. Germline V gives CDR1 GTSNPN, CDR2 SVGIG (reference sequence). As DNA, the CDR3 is TGTGCCTGGAGTGTATCAGGGTACAATCAGCCCCAGCATTTT. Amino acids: CAWSVSGYNQPQHF. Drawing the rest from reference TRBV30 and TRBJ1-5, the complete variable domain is SQTIHQWPATLVQPVGSPLSLECTVEGTSNPNLYWYRQAAGRGLQLLFYSVGIGQISSEVPQNLSASRPQDRQFILSSKKLLLSDSGFYLCAWSVSGYNQPQHFGDGTRLSIL.

Written as DNA, the CDR3 is TGTGCCACCAGCAGAGAGTATTTTGTTAATCAGCCCCAGCATTTT. It yields the protein CATSREYFVNQPQHF. The genes are TRBV15 and TRBJ1-5; unclear D gene. CDR1 is LNHNV and CDR2 is YYDKDF in the germline V gene (reference sequence). Trimming left V 0 bases short and J 4 bases short, with 10 bases between. CDR3 length: 15 residues.

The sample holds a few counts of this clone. The CDR3 sequence is CASSLAGTGYTF. CDR3 nucleotide sequence: TGTGCCAGCAGCTTGGCAGGGACCGGCTACACCTTC. The chain is built from TRBV7-9 and TRBJ1-2; D is perhaps TRBD1 (5 bases). The germline gives CDR1 SEHNR, CDR2 FQNEAQ (reference sequence). Trimming stripped 3 bases from V and 8 bases from J, with 10 bases between. The CDR3 totals 12 residues. Using reference TRBV7-9 and TRBJ1-2 for the parts outside the CDR3, the full variable domain is DTGVSQNPRHKITKRGQNVTFRCDPISEHNRLYWYRQTLGQGPEFLTYFQNEAQLEKSRLLSDRFSAERPKGSFSTLEIQRTEQGDSAMYLCASSLAGTGYTFGSGTRLTVV.

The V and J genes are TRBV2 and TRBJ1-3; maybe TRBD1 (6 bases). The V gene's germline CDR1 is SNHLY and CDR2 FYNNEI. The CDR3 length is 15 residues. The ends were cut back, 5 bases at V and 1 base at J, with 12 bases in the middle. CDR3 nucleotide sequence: TGTGCCAGCAGTACACAGGGTCAGTCTGGAAACACCATATATTTT. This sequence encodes CASSTQGQSGNTIYF.

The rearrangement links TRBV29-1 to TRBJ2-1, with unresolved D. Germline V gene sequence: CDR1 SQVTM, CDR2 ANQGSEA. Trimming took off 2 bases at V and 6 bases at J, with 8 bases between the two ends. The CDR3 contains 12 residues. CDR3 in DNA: TGCAGCGTTGAACTACAGACCAATGAGCAGTTCTTC. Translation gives CSVELQTNEQFF.